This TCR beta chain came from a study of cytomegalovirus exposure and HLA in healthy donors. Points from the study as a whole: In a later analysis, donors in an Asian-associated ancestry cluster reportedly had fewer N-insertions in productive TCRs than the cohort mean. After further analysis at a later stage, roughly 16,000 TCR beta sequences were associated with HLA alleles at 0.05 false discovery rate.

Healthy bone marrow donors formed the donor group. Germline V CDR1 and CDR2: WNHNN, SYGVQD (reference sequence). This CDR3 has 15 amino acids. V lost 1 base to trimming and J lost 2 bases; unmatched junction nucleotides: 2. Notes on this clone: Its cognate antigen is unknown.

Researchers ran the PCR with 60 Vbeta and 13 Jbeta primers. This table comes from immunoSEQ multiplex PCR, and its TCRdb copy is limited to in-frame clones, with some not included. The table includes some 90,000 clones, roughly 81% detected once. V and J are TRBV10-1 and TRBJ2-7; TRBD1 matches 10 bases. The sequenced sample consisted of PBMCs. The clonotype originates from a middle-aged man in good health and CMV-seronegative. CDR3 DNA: TGCGCCAGCAGTGAGTGGGGACAGGGGCCCTACGAGCAGTACTTC. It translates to CASSEWGQGPYEQYF.